A selection of T cell receptor beta chains follows, all from one sample in a study of identical twins. TCRdb re-derived calls from the 5' RACE reads in MiXCR, one entry per CDR3 protein. The data show 640,000 or so distinct CDR3 sequences, 5.5% to 6.5% seen once. The sample comprised naive T cells sorted from blood. The receptors derive from a man in his late teens or twenties in good health. CDR3s include the opening cysteine and the closing phenylalanine or tryptophan. D genes are given only for firm matches.

v_call d_call cdr3_aa
TRBV20-1 TRBD1 CSARPMAGQGAVGIQYF
TRBV12-3/TRBV12-4 . CASSQGSERNEQFF
TRBV28 TRBD1 CASSSHRGFAYEQYF
TRBV4-1 . CASSGTGFSGELFF
TRBV12-3/TRBV12-4 TRBD2 CASSLGSGGLYEQYF
TRBV10-1 . CASSGVDTDTQYF
TRBV2 TRBD2 CASQILAPDYTDTQYF
TRBV10-2 TRBD2 CASRDPGQDPAGGPGGELFF
TRBV4-3 . CASSQDLRQPQHF
TRBV7-2 . CASSQITGYEQYF
TRBV4-1 . CASSQVRREGKLFF
TRBV29-1 . CSVGRGNYGYTF
TRBV27 . CASSLEAGASYNSPLHF
TRBV6-5 . CASSSPGQPQHF
TRBV10-3 TRBD2 CAISPTSGEGYNEQFF
TRBV18 . CASSPPPGQRTGELFF
TRBV5-1 TRBD1 CASSRRQGVLGNSPLHF
TRBV3-1 . CASSPGGWDYEKLFF
TRBV5-1 . CASSYNEKLFF
TRBV5-1 TRBD1 CASSQGQPNNEQFF
TRBV12-3/TRBV12-4 . CASSLSRDEQFF
TRBV5-6 . CASSYDPYSYNEQFF
TRBV28 . CASSIGRNTIYF
TRBV3-1 TRBD2 CASSQAASGKDHEQYF
TRBV7-2 . CASSFNSYNEQFF
TRBV7-3 . CASSPSAVNTGELFF
TRBV6-4 . CASSELPWNEQFF
TRBV6-1 TRBD1 CASSRGQSSTDTQYF
TRBV12-3/TRBV12-4 . CASSLSNLRNIQYF
TRBV29-1 . CSVAGRTIKGDTQYF
TRBV27 . CASSLIPLDVRAGQETQYF
TRBV20-1 . CSARPRREAGANVLTF
TRBV10-3 TRBD1 CAISEYRGSRHNEQFF
TRBV12-3/TRBV12-4 . CASSRRAEQFF
TRBV4-1 TRBD1 CASSREDRGRWQPQHF
TRBV4-3 . CASSQGFRDSPLHF
TRBV7-8 TRBD2 CASSPNSGRVYNEQFF
TRBV5-1 . CASSWPGGGMNTEAFF
TRBV20-1 . CSADQSSYEQYF
TRBV6-1 . CASSERAALANTGELFF
TRBV5-1 . CASSPPGSSTDTQYF
TRBV5-5 TRBD2 CASSTPSGEGETQYF
TRBV7-2 TRBD2 CASSLDGTSNEQFF
TRBV27 . CASSMRRGTDTQYF
TRBV6-5 . CASSYSLGGSSYTF
TRBV29-1 . CSTRDGVYEQYF
TRBV7-9 TRBD1 CASSLGQGAFQETQYF
TRBV5-1 TRBD2 CASSLGPGRWITGANVLTF
TRBV20-1 . CSAGPTPSGETQYF
TRBV4-1 . CASSQGLGGHYNSPLHF
TRBV28 TRBD2 CASSRGGEGYNEQFF
TRBV6-1 . CASGILFRGLAFF
TRBV7-2 TRBD1 CASSLDRGSLVNTEAFF
TRBV12-3/TRBV12-4 . CASSFWGNGNTIYF
TRBV20-1 . CSAREVAERYYNEQFF